What follows describes a single T cell receptor (beta chain). Looked up from germline, CDR1 is LNHNV and CDR2 is YYDKDF (reference sequence). The CDR3 is 16 amino acids. V lost 2 bases to trimming and J lost 4 bases; unmatched junction nucleotides: 10. The source of the sample is a study of blood T cell repertoires in COVID-19. Overall study: Samples of COVID-19 (acute and convalescent) were obtained from the United States, Italy and Spain. The analysed material was cDNA or gDNA that came from T cells, B-cell-depleted T cells, or PBMCs.

Original methodology: Reference gene primer amplification gave estimated nucleated cell counts. TCRdb keeps only in-frame clones here, not all; method: immunoSEQ multiplex PCR. Clonal size and the V and J genes are those of that table, whereas D and trimming came from the DNA. Of 65,000 to 85,000 clones listed, around 86% are singletons. The chain uses TRBV15 and TRBJ1-2; 7 nucleotides line up with TRBD1. Input material: peripheral blood. The TCR originated in a woman aged 18-35 years with acute or convalescent COVID-19. The CDR3 loop reads CATSRRTTGDLYGYTF. CDR3 coding DNA: TGTGCCACCAGCAGACGAACCACAGGGGACCTCTATGGCTACACCTTC.